This T cell receptor (beta chain) came from a study of blood T cell repertoires in COVID-19. Study-wide context: Acute and convalescent COVID-19 specimens originated in the United States, Italy and Spain. PBMCs, B-cell-depleted T cells, or T cells provided the cDNA or gDNA that made up the material.

The J segment lost 5 bases and the V segment lost 1 base, leaving 9 bases of the junction unmatched. Germline lookup yields CDR1 SGHAT and CDR2 FQNNGV. CDR3 length: 17 residues. Under the authors' procedure: How many nucleated cells were present was estimated from reference gene primer amplification. Clones were read by immunoSEQ multiplex PCR, and TCRdb kept only the in-frame ones, dropping some. That table furnishes V, J and clone size, whereas the DNA furnished D and trimming. The sample has tens of thousands of clones; around 70% are singletons. This receptor was obtained from a woman between 70 and 85 years old with acute or convalescent COVID-19. The gene calls are TRBV11-2 and TRBJ2-3; 10 bases line up with TRBD2. Sample: peripheral blood. CDR3 nucleotide sequence: TGTGCCAGCAGCTTAGTTAGCGGGGGGAGTTTCGGAGATACGCAGTATTTT. Its translation is CASSLVSGGSFGDTQYF. The full variable domain, in which reference TRBV11-2 and TRBJ2-3 provide the parts outside the CDR3, is EAGVAQSPRYKIIEKRQSVAFWCNPISGHATLYWYQQILGQGPKLLIQFQNNGVVDDSQLPKDRFSAERLKGVDSTLKIQPAKLEDSAVYLCASSLVSGGSFGDTQYFGPGTRLTVL.